This T cell receptor beta chain was sequenced in a study of CD8+ T cells in alopecia areata. Overall study: Treated patients were given oral tofacitinib, which was dosed at 5 to 10 mg twice daily.

Punch biopsies of lesional scalp, plus peripheral blood, were taken from alopecia areata patients. Study outcomes and limitations: Patients showed less clear TCR sequence sharing than mice, possibly partly because of HLA diversity. Normal scalp had lower clonality than lesional scalp, with alopecia totalis/universalis lesions showing this most strongly.

In germline, CDR1 is SQVTM, CDR2 ANQGSEA. The CDR3 has 13 amino acids. The V and J ends lost 4 bases and 5 bases, in that order; junction bases with no gene match: 2. With respect to this clone: The antigen remains unidentified.

Reverse transcription of extracted RNA yielded cDNA, which provided the sequencing template. Clones were read by immunoSEQ multiplex PCR, and TCRdb kept only the in-frame ones, dropping some. In the table there are under 25,000 clones, around 66% of which are singletons. The source is a human donor with alopecia areata. The chain links TRBV29-1 to TRBJ1-6, with 7 bases fitting TRBD1. Source: skin, taken at week 0. The CDR3 nucleotides are TGCAGCGTTGTGACAGGGAATAATTCACCCCTCCACTTT. This translates into CSVVTGNNSPLHF.